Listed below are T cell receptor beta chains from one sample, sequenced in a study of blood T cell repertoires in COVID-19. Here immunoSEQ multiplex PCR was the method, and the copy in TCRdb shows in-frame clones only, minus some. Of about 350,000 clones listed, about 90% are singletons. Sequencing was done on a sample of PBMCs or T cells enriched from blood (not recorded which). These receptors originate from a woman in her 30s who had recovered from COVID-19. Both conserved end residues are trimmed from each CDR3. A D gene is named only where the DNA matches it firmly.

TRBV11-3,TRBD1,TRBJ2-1,ASRHQARQGLVNEQF
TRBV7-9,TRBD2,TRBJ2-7,ASSFFPGTSKSYEQY
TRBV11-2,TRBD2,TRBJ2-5,ASSSSGPQETQY
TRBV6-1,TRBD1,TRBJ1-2,ASSEEGAYYGYT
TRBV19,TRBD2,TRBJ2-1,ASSPKGLAGRSYNEQF
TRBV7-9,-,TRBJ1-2,ASSPLARSGGGYT
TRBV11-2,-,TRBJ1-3,ASSSLSGSGNTIY
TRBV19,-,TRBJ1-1,ASSRGARTEAF
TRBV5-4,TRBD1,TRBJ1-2,ASSLRGTGNYGYT
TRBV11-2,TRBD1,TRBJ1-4,ASRPGQGLKATNEKLF
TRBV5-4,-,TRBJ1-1,ASSRTVNTEAF
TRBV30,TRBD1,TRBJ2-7,AGGTGPYEQY
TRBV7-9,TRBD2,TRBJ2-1,ASSLGVGSGSYNEQF